One and the same sample provided the 8 T cell receptor beta chains below, sequenced in a study of response to subunit inactivated influenza vaccine. Each CDR3 protein gets one entry after TCRdb re-called the RT-PCR reads with MiXCR. The sample shows approximately 480,000 distinct CDR3 sequences, around 9.9% of them seen only once. The input for sequencing was PBMCs from blood, taken about 40 days after vaccination. The receptors originated from a man between 45 and 60 years old who received an inactivated influenza vaccine.

This clonotype was recorded many times. The gene calls are TRBV6-5 and TRBJ2-7; TRBD1 might be the D (5 bases). The CDR3 extends over 16 amino acids. In germline, CDR1 is MNHEY, CDR2 SVGAGI. Trimming shortened V by 0 bases and J by 2 bases, and 14 bases separated the two germline ends. CDR3 region: CASSYSITRAAYEQYF. The CDR3 DNA is TGTGCCAGCAGTTACTCGATTACCAGGGCCGCCTACGAGCAGTACTTC.

The rearrangement links TRBV11-2 to TRBJ1-1; 7 bases agree with TRBD1. Trimming took 5 bases from V and 5 from J; bases not matched to a gene: 11. The CDR3 is 15 amino acids. Germline V gene lookup returns CDR1 SGHAT and CDR2 FQNNGV. Here the CDR3 reads CASSVNSGGDTEAFF. DNA of the CDR3: TGTGCCAGCAGCGTAAACTCAGGGGGTGATACTGAAGCTTTCTTT.

This clonotype appeared a few times. The chain recombines TRBV29-1 with TRBJ2-1; a possible D gene is TRBD2 (7 bases). The ends were cut back, 8 bases at V and 3 bases at J, with 11 bases in the middle. Germline CDR1 and CDR2: SQVTM and ANQGSEA. This CDR3 spans 12 amino acids. The CDR3 coding sequence is TGCAGCTCGGGGGGCCACTACAATGAGCAGTTCTTC. The encoded protein is CSSGGHYNEQFF.

This clonotype was detected many times. The V call is TRBV20-1, the J call TRBJ2-3; 9 positions agree with TRBD2. The CDR3 totals 14 residues. Germline V gives CDR1 DFQATT, CDR2 SNEGSKA (reference sequence). The V and J ends lost 5 bases and 2 bases, in that order; junction bases with no gene match: 5. CDR3 loop: CSAYLAGFTDTQYF. DNA of the CDR3: TGCAGTGCTTACCTAGCGGGGTTCACAGATACGCAGTATTTT.

Many counts were recorded for this clonotype. The chain couples TRBV27 to TRBJ1-6, with 7 positions matching TRBD1. The CDR3 sequence is 17 residues long. V dropped 3 bases and J dropped 8; count of bases not matched to a gene: 13. Germline values: CDR1 MNHEY, CDR2 SMNVEV (reference sequence). The CDR3 bases are TGTGCCAGCAGTTTGACAGGGTACGTGGCTGTGGATTCACCCCTCCACTTT. Protein: CASSLTGYVAVDSPLHF.

The chain couples TRBV30 to TRBJ1-5; 7 bases align to TRBD1. With 2 bases clipped from V and 7 bases from J, the junction kept 11 bases outside the gene matches. The CDR3 is 15 amino acids. Per the germline V gene, CDR1 is GTSNPN and CDR2 is SVGIG (reference sequence). This CDR3 reads CAWSPTGIHNQPQHF. The CDR3 nucleotides read TGTGCCTGGAGTCCGACAGGGATCCACAACCAGCCCCAGCATTTT.

This chain joins TRBV20-1 and TRBJ2-1; 13 bases are a match to TRBD2. The length of the CDR3 is 16 residues. Trimming took 2 bases from V and 3 from J; bases not matched to a gene: 4. CDR1 is DFQATT, CDR2 SNEGSKA, per germline (reference sequence). CDR3 in DNA: TGCAGTGCTAGACCACTAGCGGGAGGGAACTACAATGAGCAGTTCTTC. This codes for CSARPLAGGNYNEQFF.

This clonotype was observed at least ten times. The chain employs TRBV7-9 and TRBJ1-6, with TRBD1 matching 8 bases. After removal of 4 bases from V and 2 bases from J, the junction contained 1 base not matched to a gene. Per the germline V gene, CDR1 is SEHNR and CDR2 is FQNEAQ (reference sequence). The CDR3 sequence is 15 residues long. The CDR3 loop is CASSSQGAYNSPLHF. In DNA form, the CDR3 reads TGTGCCAGCAGCTCACAGGGGGCCTATAATTCACCCCTCCACTTT.